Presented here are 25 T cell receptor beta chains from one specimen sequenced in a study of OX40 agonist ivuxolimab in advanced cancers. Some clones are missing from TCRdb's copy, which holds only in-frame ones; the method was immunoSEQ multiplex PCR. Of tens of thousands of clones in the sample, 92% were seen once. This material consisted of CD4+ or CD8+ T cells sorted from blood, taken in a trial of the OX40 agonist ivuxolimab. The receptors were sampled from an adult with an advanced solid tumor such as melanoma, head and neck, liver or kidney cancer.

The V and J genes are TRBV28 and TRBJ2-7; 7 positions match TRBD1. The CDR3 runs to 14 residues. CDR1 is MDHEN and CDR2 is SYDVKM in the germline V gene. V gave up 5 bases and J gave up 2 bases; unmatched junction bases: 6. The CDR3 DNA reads TGTGCCAGCAGTAACCGGGACAGAACCTACGAGCAGTACTTC. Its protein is CASSNRDRTYEQYF.

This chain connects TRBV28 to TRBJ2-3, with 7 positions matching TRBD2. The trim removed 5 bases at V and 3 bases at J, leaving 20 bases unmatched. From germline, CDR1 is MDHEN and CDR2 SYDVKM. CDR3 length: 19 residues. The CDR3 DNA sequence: TGTGCCAGCAGTGTAGGGGTTTATGGGAGGGCCCTGTCGACAGATACGCAGTATTTT. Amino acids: CASSVGVYGRALSTDTQYF.

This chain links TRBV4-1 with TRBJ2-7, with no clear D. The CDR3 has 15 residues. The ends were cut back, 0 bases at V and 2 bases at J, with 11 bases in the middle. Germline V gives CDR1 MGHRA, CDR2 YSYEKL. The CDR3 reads CASSQDANGAYEQYF. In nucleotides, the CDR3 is TGCGCCAGCAGCCAAGATGCGAATGGAGCCTACGAGCAGTACTTC.

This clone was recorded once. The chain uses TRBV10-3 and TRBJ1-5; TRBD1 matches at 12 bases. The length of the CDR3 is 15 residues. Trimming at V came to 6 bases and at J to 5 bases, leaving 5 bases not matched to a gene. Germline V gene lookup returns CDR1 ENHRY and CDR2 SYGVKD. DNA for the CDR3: TGTGCCATCAGCCTTGGGACAGGGGGCGATCAGCCCCAGCATTTT. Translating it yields CAISLGTGGDQPQHF.

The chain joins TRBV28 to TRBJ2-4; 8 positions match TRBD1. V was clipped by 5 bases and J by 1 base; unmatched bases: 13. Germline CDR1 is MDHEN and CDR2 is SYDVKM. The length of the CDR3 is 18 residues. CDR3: CASSPWTGTMSAKNIQYF. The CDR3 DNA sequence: TGTGCCAGCAGTCCCTGGACAGGGACGATGTCGGCCAAAAACATTCAGTACTTC.

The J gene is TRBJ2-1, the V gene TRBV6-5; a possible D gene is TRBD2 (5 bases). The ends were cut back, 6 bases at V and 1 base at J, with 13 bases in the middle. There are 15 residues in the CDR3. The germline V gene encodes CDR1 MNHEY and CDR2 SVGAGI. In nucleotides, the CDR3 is TGTGCCAGCAGGTTCGCTGAGGGTTCCTACAATGAGCAGTTCTTC. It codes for CASRFAEGSYNEQFF.

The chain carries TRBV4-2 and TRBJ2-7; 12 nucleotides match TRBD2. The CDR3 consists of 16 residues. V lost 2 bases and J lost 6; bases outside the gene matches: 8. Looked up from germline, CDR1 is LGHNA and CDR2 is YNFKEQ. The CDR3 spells CASSQPGLAGRGEQYF. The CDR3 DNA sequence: TGTGCCAGCAGCCAACCGGGACTAGCGGGCCGAGGCGAGCAGTACTTC.

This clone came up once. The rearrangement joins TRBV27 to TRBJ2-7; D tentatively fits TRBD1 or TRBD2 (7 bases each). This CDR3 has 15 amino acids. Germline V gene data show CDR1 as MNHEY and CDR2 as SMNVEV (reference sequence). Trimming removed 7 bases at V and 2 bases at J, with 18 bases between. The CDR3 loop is CASTSGGGGPYEQYF. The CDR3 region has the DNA TGTGCCAGCACATCAGGGGGAGGGGGACCCTACGAGCAGTACTTC.

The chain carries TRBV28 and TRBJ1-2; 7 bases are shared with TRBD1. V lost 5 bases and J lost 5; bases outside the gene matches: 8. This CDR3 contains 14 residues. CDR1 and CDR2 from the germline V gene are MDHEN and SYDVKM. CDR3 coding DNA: TGTGCCAGCAGTCGTGGACAGGTTTTATATGGCTACACCTTC. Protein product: CASSRGQVLYGYTF.

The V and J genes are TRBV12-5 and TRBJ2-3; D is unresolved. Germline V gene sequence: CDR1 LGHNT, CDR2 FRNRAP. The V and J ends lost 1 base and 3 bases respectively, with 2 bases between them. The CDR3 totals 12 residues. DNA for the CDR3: TGTGCTAGTGGTTTGGCAACAGATACGCAGTATTTT. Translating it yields CASGLATDTQYF.

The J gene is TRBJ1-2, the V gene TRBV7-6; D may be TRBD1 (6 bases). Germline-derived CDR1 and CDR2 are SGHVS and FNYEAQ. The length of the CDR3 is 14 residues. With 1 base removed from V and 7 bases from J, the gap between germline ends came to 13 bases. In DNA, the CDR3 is TGTGCCAGCAGCTTAGAGGGGGACTCCCGTGGCTACACCTTC. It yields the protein CASSLEGDSRGYTF.

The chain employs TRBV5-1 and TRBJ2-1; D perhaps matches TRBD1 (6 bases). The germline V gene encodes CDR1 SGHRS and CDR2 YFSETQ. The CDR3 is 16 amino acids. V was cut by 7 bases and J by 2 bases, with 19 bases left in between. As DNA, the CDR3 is TGCGCCAGCTACCCTGCGACAGGCCTGACCTACAATGAGCAGTTCTTC. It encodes CASYPATGLTYNEQFF.

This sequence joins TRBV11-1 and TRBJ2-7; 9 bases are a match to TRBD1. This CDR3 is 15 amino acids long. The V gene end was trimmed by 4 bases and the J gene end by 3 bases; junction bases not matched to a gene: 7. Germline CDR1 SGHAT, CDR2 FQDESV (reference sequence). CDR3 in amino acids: CASSWSRDRVYEQYF. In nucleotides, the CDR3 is TGTGCCAGCAGCTGGTCCCGGGACAGGGTCTACGAGCAGTACTTC.

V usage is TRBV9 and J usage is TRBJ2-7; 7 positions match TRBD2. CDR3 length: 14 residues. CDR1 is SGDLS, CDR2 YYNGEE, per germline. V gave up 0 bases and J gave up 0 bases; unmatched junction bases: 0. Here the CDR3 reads CASSVASGSYEQYF. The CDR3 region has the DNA TGTGCCAGCAGCGTAGCTAGCGGCTCCTACGAGCAGTACTTC.

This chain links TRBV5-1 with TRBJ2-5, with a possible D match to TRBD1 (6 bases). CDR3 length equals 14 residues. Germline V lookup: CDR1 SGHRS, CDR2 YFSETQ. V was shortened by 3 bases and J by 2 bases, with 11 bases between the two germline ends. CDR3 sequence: CASSSQGQQETQYF. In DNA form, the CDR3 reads TGCGCCAGCAGCTCCCAGGGGCAACAAGAGACCCAGTACTTC. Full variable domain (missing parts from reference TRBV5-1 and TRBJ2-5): KAGVTQTPRYLIKTRGQQVTLSCSPISGHRSVSWYQQTPGQGLQFLFEYFSETQRNKGNFPGRFSGRQFSNSRSEMNVSTLELGDSALYLCASSSQGQQETQYFGPGTRLLVL.

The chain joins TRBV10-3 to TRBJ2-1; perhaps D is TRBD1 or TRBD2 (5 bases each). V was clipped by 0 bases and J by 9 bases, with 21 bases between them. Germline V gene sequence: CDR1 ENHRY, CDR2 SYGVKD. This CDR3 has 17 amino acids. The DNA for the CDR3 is TGTGCCATCAGTGAGTCGATTAGGCAGGGAGCCAATACTGAGCAGTTCTTC. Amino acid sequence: CAISESIRQGANTEQFF.

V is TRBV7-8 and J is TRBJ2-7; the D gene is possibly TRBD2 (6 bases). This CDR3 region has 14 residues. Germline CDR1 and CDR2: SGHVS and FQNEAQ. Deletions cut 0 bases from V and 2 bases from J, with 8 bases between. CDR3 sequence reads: CASSLAGLAYEQYF. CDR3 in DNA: TGTGCCAGCAGCTTAGCGGGACTCGCCTACGAGCAGTACTTC.

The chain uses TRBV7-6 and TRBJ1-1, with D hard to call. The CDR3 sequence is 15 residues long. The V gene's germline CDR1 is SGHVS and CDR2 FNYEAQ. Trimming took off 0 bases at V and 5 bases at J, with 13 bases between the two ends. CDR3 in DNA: TGTGCCAGCAGCTTAGCGCTAACCCCGGGGACTGAAGCTTTCTTT. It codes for CASSLALTPGTEAFF.

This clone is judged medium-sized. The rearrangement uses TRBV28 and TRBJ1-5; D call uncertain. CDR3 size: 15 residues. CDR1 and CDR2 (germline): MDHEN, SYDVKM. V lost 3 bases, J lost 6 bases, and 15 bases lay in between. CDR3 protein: CASSFLTLASQPQHF. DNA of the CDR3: TGTGCCAGCAGTTTCCTCACCCTCGCGAGTCAGCCCCAGCATTTT.

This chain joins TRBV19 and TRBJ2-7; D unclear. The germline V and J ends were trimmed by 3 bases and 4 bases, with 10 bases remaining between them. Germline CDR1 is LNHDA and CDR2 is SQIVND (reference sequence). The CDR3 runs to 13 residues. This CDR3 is CASSISVKYEQYF. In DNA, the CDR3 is TGTGCCAGTAGTATCTCCGTCAAATACGAGCAGTACTTC.

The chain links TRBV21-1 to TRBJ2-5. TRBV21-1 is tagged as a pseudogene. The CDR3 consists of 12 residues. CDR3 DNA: TGTGCCAGCAGCGGGGACCAAGAGACCCAGTACTTC. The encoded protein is CASSGDQETQYF.

This chain's CDR3 is CASSHRTGGAETQYF. The DNA for the CDR3 is TGCGCCAGCAGCCATCGCACAGGGGGCGCAGAGACCCAGTACTTC. The chain uses TRBV4-3 and TRBJ2-5; TRBD1 agrees at 9 bases. Germline trimming cut 3 bases from V and 4 bases from J; bases unmatched to any gene: 6. This CDR3 region has 15 residues. Germline V CDR1 and CDR2: LGHNA, YSLEER.

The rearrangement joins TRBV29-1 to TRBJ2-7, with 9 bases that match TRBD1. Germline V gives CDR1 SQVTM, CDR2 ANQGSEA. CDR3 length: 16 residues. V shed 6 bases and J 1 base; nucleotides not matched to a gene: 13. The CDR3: CSVRTERTGDSYEQYF. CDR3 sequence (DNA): TGCAGCGTCCGAACAGAGCGGACAGGGGATTCCTACGAGCAGTACTTC.

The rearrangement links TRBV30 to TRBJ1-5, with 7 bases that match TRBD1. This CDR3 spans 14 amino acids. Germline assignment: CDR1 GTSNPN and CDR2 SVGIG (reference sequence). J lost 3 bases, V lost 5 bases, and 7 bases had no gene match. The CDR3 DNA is TGTGCCTGGGCGGGGGACAGTACCAATCAGCCCCAGCATTTT. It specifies CAWAGDSTNQPQHF.

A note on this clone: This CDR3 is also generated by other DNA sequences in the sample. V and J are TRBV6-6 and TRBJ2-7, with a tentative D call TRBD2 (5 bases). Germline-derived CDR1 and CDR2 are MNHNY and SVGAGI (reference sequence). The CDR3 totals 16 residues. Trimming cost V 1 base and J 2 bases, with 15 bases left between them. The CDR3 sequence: CASSYFMRDGAYEQYF. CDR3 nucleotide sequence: TGTGCCAGCAGTTACTTTATGAGGGATGGAGCCTACGAGCAGTACTTC.